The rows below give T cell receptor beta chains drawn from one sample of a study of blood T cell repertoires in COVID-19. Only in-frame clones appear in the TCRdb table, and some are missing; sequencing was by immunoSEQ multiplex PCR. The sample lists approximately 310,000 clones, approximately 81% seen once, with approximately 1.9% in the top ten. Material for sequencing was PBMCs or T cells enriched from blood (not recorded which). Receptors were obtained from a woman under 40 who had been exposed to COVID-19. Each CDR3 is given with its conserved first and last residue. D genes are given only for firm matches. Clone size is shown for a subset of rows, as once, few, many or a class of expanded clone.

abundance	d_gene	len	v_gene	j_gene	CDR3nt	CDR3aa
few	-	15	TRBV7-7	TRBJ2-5	TGTGCTAGCAGCTTAGACTCTAGCCCCCAAGAGACCCAGTACTTC	CASSLDSSPQETQYF
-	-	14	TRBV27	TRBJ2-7	TGTGCCAGCCAAGGGTGGGGGAGGAACTACGAGCAGTACTTC	CASQGWGRNYEQYF
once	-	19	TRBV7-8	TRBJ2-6	TGTGCCAGCAGCTGGAGAGCACCGGGACTTACCTCTGGGGCCAACGTCCTGACTTTC	CASSWRAPGLTSGANVLTF
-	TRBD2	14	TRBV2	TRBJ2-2	TGTGCCGGGGGGGGACGGATCTCGTCCGGGGAGCTGTTTTTT	CAGGGRISSGELFF
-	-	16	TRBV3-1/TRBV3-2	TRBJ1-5	TGTGCCAGCAGCCACTCAAGGTCCGGGGGAGATCAGCCCCAGCATTTT	CASSHSRSGGDQPQHF
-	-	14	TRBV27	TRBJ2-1	TGTGCCAGCAGTTTACGCACTAGTAGGCATGAGCAGTTCTTC	CASSLRTSRHEQFF
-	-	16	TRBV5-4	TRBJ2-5	TGTGCCAGCAGCTCTCTGGGTAGCTCCCCCGAAGAGACCCAGTACTTC	CASSSLGSSPEETQYF
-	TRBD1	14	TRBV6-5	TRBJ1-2	TGTGCCAGCAGCCTCCGGGACAGGGGGCAAGGCTACACCTTC	CASSLRDRGQGYTF
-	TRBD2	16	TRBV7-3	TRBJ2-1	TGTGCCAGCAGCTCAAGTGGGCGGGAGGGCCGCAATGAGCAGTTCTTC	CASSSSGREGRNEQFF
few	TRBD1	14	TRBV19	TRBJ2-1	TGTGCCAGTAGTATCGGACAGGGAAGCAATGAGCAGTTCTTC	CASSIGQGSNEQFF
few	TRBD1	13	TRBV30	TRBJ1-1	TGTGCCTGGAGCCTTAACAGGGGCACTGAAGCTTTCTTT	CAWSLNRGTEAFF
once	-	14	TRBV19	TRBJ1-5	TGTGCCAGTAGTATAGGAAGCGGATATCAGCCCCAGCATTTT	CASSIGSGYQPQHF
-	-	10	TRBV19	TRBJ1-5	TGTGCCATCGGGGGTCAGCCCCAGCATTTT	CAIGGQPQHF
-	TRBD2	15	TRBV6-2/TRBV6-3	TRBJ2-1	TGTGCCAGCAGTTTCTTAGCGGGGACGAACAATGAGCAGTTCTTC	CASSFLAGTNNEQFF
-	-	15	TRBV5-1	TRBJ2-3	TGCGCCAGCAGCTTGGGAAGTACTAGCACAGATACGCAGTATTTT	CASSLGSTSTDTQYF
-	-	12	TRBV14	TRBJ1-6	TGTGCCAGCGGATATCCAGGAGGGGCCCTCCACTTT	CASGYPGGALHF
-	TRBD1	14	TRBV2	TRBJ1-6	TGTGCCAGCAGTTCAGGGGGCCGTCGGTCACCCCTCCACTTT	CASSSGGRRSPLHF
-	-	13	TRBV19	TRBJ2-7	TGTGCCAGTAGTTTCGGACAGCGCTACGAGCAGTACTTC	CASSFGQRYEQYF
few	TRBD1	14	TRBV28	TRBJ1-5	TGTGCCAGCAGGGCAGGGGGCGAGAATCAGCCCCAGCATTTT	CASRAGGENQPQHF
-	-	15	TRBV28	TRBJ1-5	TGTGCCAGCAGTTTACCCGGGGGTGGCAATCAGCCCCAGCATTTT	CASSLPGGGNQPQHF
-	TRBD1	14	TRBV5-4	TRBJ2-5	TGTGCCAGCAGCTTTAGGGGGCCGGGGGAGACCCAGTACTTC	CASSFRGPGETQYF
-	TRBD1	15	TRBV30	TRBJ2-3	TGTGCCTGGAGTGTAGGACAGGGGATTAAAGATACGCAGTATTTT	CAWSVGQGIKDTQYF
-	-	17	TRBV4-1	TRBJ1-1	TGCGCCAGCAGCCAAGGGCAGACGGGGTACGTGAACACTGAAGCTTTCTTT	CASSQGQTGYVNTEAFF
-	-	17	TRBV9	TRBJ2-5	TGTGCCAGCAGCGTAGCTATTATGGGGTCAGGGCAGGAGACCCAGTACTTC	CASSVAIMGSGQETQYF
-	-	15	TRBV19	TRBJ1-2	TGTGCCAGTAGTATCACTACAGGGACCCTCTATGGCTACACCTTC	CASSITTGTLYGYTF
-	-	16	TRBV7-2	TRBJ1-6	TGTGCCAGCAGCTTAGAGGTCCGGGGGGTTAATTCACCCCTCCACTTT	CASSLEVRGVNSPLHF
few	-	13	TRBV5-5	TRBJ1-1	TGTGCCAGCAGCTTGGTGCTTCCAGGCGAAGCTTTCTTT	CASSLVLPGEAFF
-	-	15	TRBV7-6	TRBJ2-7	TGTGCCAGCAGCTTAGGGACTTCCCGAACCTACGAGCAGTACTTC	CASSLGTSRTYEQYF
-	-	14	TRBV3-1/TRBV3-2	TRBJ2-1	TGTGCCAGCAGCCTGACACAGGGTAGAAGCGGTAGGATCTTC	CASSLTQGRSGRIF
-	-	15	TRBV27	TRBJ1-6	TGTGCCAGCAGTTTCTCGGACAGCTATAATTCACCCCTCCACTTT	CASSFSDSYNSPLHF
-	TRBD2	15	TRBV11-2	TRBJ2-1	TGTGCCAGCAGCTTTCTACCGGGACTAGGAAATGAGCAGTTCTTC	CASSFLPGLGNEQFF
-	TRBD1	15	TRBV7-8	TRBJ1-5	TGTGCCAGCAGCCCAACCGGGACAGGCAATCAGCCCCAGCATTTT	CASSPTGTGNQPQHF
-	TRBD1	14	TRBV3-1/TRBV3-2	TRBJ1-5	TGTGCCAGCAGCTTTGGACAGGGGGATCAGCCCCAGCATTTT	CASSFGQGDQPQHF
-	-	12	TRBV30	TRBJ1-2	TGTGCCTGGAGTGTACTCCAATATGGCTACACCTTC	CAWSVLQYGYTF
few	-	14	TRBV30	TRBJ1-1	TGTGCCTGGAGTTGGACAGAGGTGAACACTGAAGCTTTCTTT	CAWSWTEVNTEAFF
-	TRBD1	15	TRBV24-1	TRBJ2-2	TGTGCCACCAGTGCTCAGGGGGATAACACCGGGGAGCTGTTTTTT	CATSAQGDNTGELFF
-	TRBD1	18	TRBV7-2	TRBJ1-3	TGTGCCAGCAGCTTAATTCATGGGAGACAGGGCCTTGGAAACACCATATATTTT	CASSLIHGRQGLGNTIYF
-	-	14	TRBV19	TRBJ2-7	TGTGCCAGTAGTATGTCCAGACCCTCGGGTGAGCAGTACTTC	CASSMSRPSGEQYF
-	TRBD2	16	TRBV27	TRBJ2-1	TGTGCCAGCAGTTTAATGGTGGGGGGGAGTAACAATGAGCAGTTCTTC	CASSLMVGGSNNEQFF
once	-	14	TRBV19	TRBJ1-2	TGTGCCAGTATCGCCTGGACAGAGACCTATGGCTACACCTTC	CASIAWTETYGYTF
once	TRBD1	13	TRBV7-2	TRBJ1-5	TGTGCCAGCAGCTCGGACAGGTATCAGCCCCAGCATTTT	CASSSDRYQPQHF
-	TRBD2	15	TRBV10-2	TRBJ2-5	TGCGCCAGCAGTGCACCGGGACTAGCGGGGGAGACCCAGTACTTC	CASSAPGLAGETQYF
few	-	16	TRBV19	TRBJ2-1	TGTGCCAGTAGTATAGATACGGCAGGGATGATGAATGAGCAGTTCTTC	CASSIDTAGMMNEQFF
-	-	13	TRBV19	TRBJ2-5	TGTGCCAGTAGTAAACAGGGGGGGGAGACCCAGTACTTC	CASSKQGGETQYF
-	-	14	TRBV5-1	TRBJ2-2	TGCGCCAGCAGCGCCACAGGCAACACCGGGGAGCTGTTTTTT	CASSATGNTGELFF
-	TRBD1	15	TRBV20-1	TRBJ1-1	TGCAGTGCTAGTTTAGGGGGCGGGGGGAGCACTGAAGCTTTCTTT	CSASLGGGGSTEAFF
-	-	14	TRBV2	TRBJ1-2	TGTGCCAGCAGGGCACAAAGGGGTGTCATGGGCTACACCTTC	CASRAQRGVMGYTF
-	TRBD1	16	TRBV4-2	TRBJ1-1	TGTGCCAGCAGCCAAGATAGAGACAGGGGAGGTACTGAAGCTTTCTTT	CASSQDRDRGGTEAFF
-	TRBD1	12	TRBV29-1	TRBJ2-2	TGCAGTCATCAGGGGGCAGCCGGGGAGCTGTTTTTT	CSHQGAAGELFF